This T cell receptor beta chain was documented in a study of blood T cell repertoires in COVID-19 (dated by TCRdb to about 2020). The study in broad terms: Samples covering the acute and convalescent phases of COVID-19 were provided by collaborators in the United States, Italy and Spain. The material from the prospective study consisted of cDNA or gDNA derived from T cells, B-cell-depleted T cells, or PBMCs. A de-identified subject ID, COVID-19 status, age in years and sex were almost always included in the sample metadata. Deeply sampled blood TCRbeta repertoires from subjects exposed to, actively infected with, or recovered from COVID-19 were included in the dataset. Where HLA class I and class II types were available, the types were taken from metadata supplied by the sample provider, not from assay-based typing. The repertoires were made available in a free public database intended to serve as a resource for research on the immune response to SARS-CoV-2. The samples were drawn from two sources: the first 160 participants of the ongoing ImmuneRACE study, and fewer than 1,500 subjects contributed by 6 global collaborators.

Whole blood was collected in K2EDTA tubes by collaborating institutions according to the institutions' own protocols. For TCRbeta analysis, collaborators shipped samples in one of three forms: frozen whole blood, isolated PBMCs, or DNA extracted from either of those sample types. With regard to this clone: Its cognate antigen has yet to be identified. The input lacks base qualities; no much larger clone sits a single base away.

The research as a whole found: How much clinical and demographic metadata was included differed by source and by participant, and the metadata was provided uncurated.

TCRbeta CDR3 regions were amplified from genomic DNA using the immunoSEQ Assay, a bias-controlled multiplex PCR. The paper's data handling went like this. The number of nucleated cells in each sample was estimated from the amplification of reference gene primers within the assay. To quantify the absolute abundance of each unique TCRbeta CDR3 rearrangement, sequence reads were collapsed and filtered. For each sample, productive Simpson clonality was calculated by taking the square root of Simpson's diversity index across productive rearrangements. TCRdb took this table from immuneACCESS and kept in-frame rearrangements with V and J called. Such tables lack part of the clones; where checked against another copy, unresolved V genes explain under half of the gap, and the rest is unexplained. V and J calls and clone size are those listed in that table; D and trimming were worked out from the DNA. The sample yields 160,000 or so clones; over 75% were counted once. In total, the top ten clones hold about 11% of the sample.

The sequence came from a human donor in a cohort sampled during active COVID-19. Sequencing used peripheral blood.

Here is the DNA: TGTGCCAGCAGCACCACTAGTTTTGCGGAGACCCAGTACTTC. The resulting protein is CASSTTSFAETQYF. The chain employs TRBV11-2 and TRBJ2-5; D gene: possibly TRBD2, on 5 matching bases. The trim is 5 bases for V and 5 bases for J, with a gap of 15 bases between the germline ends. The CDR3 runs 14 residues from the cysteine to the phenylalanine. Only the CDR3 DNA stays, 42 bases, in frame from base 1. CDR1 SGHAT and CDR2 FQNNGV were looked up in the germline V gene.